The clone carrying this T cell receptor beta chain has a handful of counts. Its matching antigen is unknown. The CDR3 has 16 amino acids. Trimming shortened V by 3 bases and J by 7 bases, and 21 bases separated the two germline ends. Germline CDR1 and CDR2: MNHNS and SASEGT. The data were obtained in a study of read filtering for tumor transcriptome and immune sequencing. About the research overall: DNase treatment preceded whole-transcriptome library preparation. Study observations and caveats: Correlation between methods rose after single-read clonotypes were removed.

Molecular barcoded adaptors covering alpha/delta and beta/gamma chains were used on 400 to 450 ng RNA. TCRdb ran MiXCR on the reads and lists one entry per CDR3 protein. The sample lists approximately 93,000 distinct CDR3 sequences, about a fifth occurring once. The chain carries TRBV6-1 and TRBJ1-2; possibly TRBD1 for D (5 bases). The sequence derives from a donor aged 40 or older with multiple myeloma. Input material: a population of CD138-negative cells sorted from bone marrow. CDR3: CASSDRAGTGTVGYTF. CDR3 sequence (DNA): TGTGCCAGCAGTGATAGGGCGGGGACGGGGACGGTTGGCTACACCTTC.